These 25 T cell receptor beta chains were sequenced from one sample in a study of tumor-infiltrating lymphocytes in primary liver carcinoma. Between 20 and 30 mg of unsorted bulk tissue served as the source from which RNA and DNA were co-extracted. TCR beta cDNA came from about 500 ng total RNA, primed with a constant-region primer. Three rounds of nested multiplex PCR with slightly modified ARM-PCR produced TCR beta libraries. The opening two PCR rounds, around 9 cycles each, paired TRBV1-TRBV30 forward primers with a C-beta reverse primer. TCRdb fed the multiplex PCR reads into MiXCR, producing one record per CDR3 protein. The data show tens of thousands of distinct CDR3 sequences, approximately 70% seen once. Source material: liver tumor tissue from sampling region 5. Stated subset: tumor region T5, tumor centre. These receptors came from a man aged 40-49 years with primary liver carcinoma and hepatitis B virus infection.

Note on this clonotype: One end of the junction varies from germline; a read error may be responsible. The chain links TRBV28 to TRBJ2-7; 7 bases are shared with TRBD1. The CDR3 has 14 residues. The germline V gene has CDR1 MDHEN and CDR2 SYDVKM. The CDR3 region is CASTKEAGGYEQYF. The DNA of the CDR3 is TGTGCTAGCACCAAGGAGGCAGGGGGTTACGAGCAGTACTTC.

This clonotype was seen at least ten times. This rearrangement joins TRBV5-1 to TRBJ1-1; D possibly corresponds to TRBD1 (5 bases). V was shortened by 3 bases and J by 2 bases, with 11 bases between the two germline ends. The germline V gene encodes CDR1 SGHRS and CDR2 YFSETQ. The CDR3 spans 14 residues. CDR3 in amino acids: CASSSLTVNTEAFF. The CDR3 bases are TGCGCCAGCAGCTCCTTGACAGTTAACACTGAAGCTTTCTTT. Together with reference TRBV5-1 and TRBJ1-1, the CDR3 gives the full variable domain: KAGVTQTPRYLIKTRGQQVTLSCSPISGHRSVSWYQQTPGQGLQFLFEYFSETQRNKGNFPGRFSGRQFSNSRSEMNVSTLELGDSALYLCASSSLTVNTEAFFGQGTRLTVV.

Details on this clonotype: No DNA is shown, since the ends of the CDR3 on it are uncertain; the CDR3 is the one TCRdb lists. The CDR3 protein is CASSPVFGQGSGTHYF. V and J are TRBV6-1 and TRBJ2-5; the table's TRBD1 call for D was not verified on the DNA. Both ends counted, the CDR3 spans 16 residues. From germline, CDR1 is MNHNS and CDR2 SASEGT.

This clonotype has a count of ten or more. The chain couples TRBV7-8 to TRBJ1-1; D uncertain. Germline assignment: CDR1 SGHVS and CDR2 FQNEAQ. This CDR3 has 12 amino acids. V lost 5 bases to trimming and J lost 3 bases, with 7 bases between them. CDR3 in amino acids: CASSPYDTEAFF. CDR3 nucleotide sequence: TGTGCCAGCAGCCCGTACGACACTGAAGCTTTCTTT.

Worth noting for this clonotype: One junction end does not reproduce the germline sequence, and a read error may be involved. The CDR3: CSVGAVRAYNEQFF. The CDR3 region has the DNA TGCAGTGTTGGGGCAGTGAGGGCCTACAATGAGCAGTTCTTC. This sequence joins TRBV29-1 and TRBJ2-1; D might be TRBD1 or TRBD2, each matching 5 bases. There are 14 residues in the CDR3. Germline V gives CDR1 SQVTM, CDR2 ANQGSEA.

This clonotype was recorded only once. The gene calls are TRBV20-1 and TRBJ2-5; no reliable D call. This CDR3 region has 15 residues. The germline V gene has CDR1 DFQATT and CDR2 SNEGSKA (reference sequence). V was clipped by 1 base and J by 5 bases, with 17 bases between them. The CDR3 loop is CSARGPYEYFETQYF. CDR3 nucleotide sequence: TGCAGTGCTAGAGGCCCTTACGAATATTTTGAGACCCAGTACTTC.

This clonotype has just one count. One end of the junction varies from germline; a read error may be responsible. The chain carries TRBV29-1 and TRBJ1-1; no reliable D call. The CDR3 totals 11 residues. The germline gives CDR1 SQVTM, CDR2 ANQGSEA. For the CDR3, the DNA is TGCAACGTTTCTTCGAATACTGAAGTTTTCTTT. Translating gives CNVSSNTEVFF.

This clonotype has at least ten counts. This chain links TRBV19 with TRBJ2-7; TRBD2 aligns across 8 bases. Germline values: CDR1 LNHDA, CDR2 SQIVND (reference sequence). V was pared by 5 bases and J by 5 bases, with 5 bases of the junction left unmatched. The CDR3 totals 13 residues. CDR3 sequence reads: CASSLPAGDEQYF. The CDR3 nucleotides read TGTGCCAGTAGTTTGCCAGCGGGAGACGAGCAGTACTTC. The variable domain in full, with the rest retrieved from reference TRBV19 and TRBJ2-7, is DGGITQSPKYLFRKEGQNVTLSCEQNLNHDAMYWYRQDPGQGLRLIYYSQIVNDFQKGDIAEGYSVSREKKESFPLTVTSAQKNPTAFYLCASSLPAGDEQYFGPGTRLTVT.

At least ten counts were recorded for this clonotype. The chain uses TRBV30 and TRBJ2-5; TRBD2 matches 7 bases. V was clipped by 0 bases and J by 7 bases; unmatched bases: 5. The CDR3 has 13 residues. From germline, CDR1 is GTSNPN and CDR2 SVGIG (reference sequence). CDR3 protein: CAWSVGGRGTQYF. The CDR3 nucleotides read TGTGCCTGGAGTGTAGGAGGGAGGGGGACCCAGTACTTC.

On this clonotype itself: Sequence at one end of the junction differs from germline and may be a read error. DNA of the CDR3: TGTGCCACTACTGGACCAGCGGGAGTTTACAAGTCCTACGTGCAGTACTTC. Its protein product is CATTGPAGVYKSYVQYF. This chain connects TRBV4-2 to TRBJ2-7, with 8 nucleotides matching TRBD2. Germline loops: CDR1 LGHNA, CDR2 YNFKEQ. The CDR3 spans 17 residues.

Comment on this clonotype: Compared with germline, one end of the junction differs, possibly owing to a read error. The chain is built from TRBV4-1 and TRBJ2-7; D assignment may be TRBD1 or TRBD2 (6 bases each). The germline V gene encodes CDR1 MGHRA and CDR2 YSYEKL. The CDR3 is 14 amino acids. CDR3 sequence (DNA): TGTGCCAGCAGACCGGGGGCGAGCTTCTACGAGCAGTACTTC. Translation: CASRPGASFYEQYF.

This clonotype was detected many times. The chain carries TRBV6-5 and TRBJ2-7; D call uncertain. Trimming cost V 5 bases and J 5 bases, with 16 bases left between them. CDR1 is MNHEY and CDR2 is SVGAGI in the germline V gene. CDR3 size: 14 residues. CDR3 in DNA: TGTGCCAGCAGTCCCTCTGGTCGTGTTAACGAGCAGTACTTC. This encodes CASSPSGRVNEQYF.

As concerns this clonotype: Sequence at one end of the junction differs from germline and may be a read error. The chain uses TRBV4-1 and TRBJ2-2; 9 positions agree with TRBD2. Looked up from germline, CDR1 is MGHRA and CDR2 is YSYEKL. The CDR3 sequence is 15 residues long. CDR3 amino acids: CASSQSSGNTGELLF. In DNA, the CDR3 is TGTGCCAGCAGCCAATCTAGCGGGAACACCGGGGAGCTGCTTTTT.

This clonotype was observed a single time. The genes are TRBV6-1 and TRBJ2-2; D remains ambiguous. This CDR3 spans 16 amino acids. Germline V gene sequence: CDR1 MNHNS, CDR2 SASEGT. Trimming left V 6 bases short and J 0 bases short, with 14 bases between. In nucleotides, the CDR3 is TGTGCCAGCAGCCGGGTTAGGTGGGCGAACACCGGGGAGCTGTTTTTT. Encoded protein: CASSRVRWANTGELFF.

This clonotype was counted between two and nine times. The rearrangement uses TRBV28 and TRBJ1-4; maybe TRBD1 (5 bases). CDR1 and CDR2 from the germline V gene are MDHEN and SYDVKM. This CDR3 contains 13 residues. V lost 7 bases to trimming and J lost 1 base, with 7 bases between them. Written as DNA, the CDR3 is TGTGCCAGCATTGGGGGAACTAATGAAAAACTGTTTTTT. Translation gives CASIGGTNEKLFF.

This clonotype was counted once. With a much larger clone just one base away, this may be a read error. The chain is built from TRBV28 and TRBJ1-1; D unclear. V was cut by 10 bases and J by 4 bases, with 19 bases left in between. Germline CDR1 is MDHEN and CDR2 is SYDVKM. The CDR3 loop spans 14 amino acids. The CDR3 bases are TGTGCCACCACCCATTGGGTGGAAGGCACTGAAGCTTTCTTT. Protein product: CATTHWVEGTEAFF.

Comment on this clonotype: Germline is not matched at one junction end, which may reflect a read error. The genes are TRBV4-2 and TRBJ2-7; TRBD2 matches at 12 bases. CDR3 length equals 16 residues. CDR1 is LGHNA, CDR2 YNFKEQ, per germline. Written as DNA, the CDR3 is TGTGCCTGCAGCCAAGATCCGACTAGCGGGAGCTACGAGCATTACTTC. As protein: CACSQDPTSGSYEHYF.

The chain joins TRBV11-3 to TRBJ2-3; 11 bases match TRBD2. The V gene end was trimmed by 7 bases and the J gene end by 8 bases; junction bases not matched to a gene: 8. Germline lookup yields CDR1 SGHNT and CDR2 YENEEA. The CDR3 has 14 amino acids. CDR3 sequence (DNA): TGTGCCAGCACTACTAGCGGGGGCACAAGTACGCAGTATTTT. This codes for CASTTSGGTSTQYF. Filled out from reference TRBV11-3 and TRBJ2-3, the complete variable domain reads EAGVVQSPRYKIIEKKQPVAFWCNPISGHNTLYWYLQNLGQGPELLIRYENEEAVDDSQLPKDRFSAERLKGVDSTLKIQPAELGDSAVYLCASTTSGGTSTQYFGPGTRLTVL.

A word on this clonotype: Mismatch with germline at one junction end may stem from a read error. The rearrangement joins TRBV10-3 to TRBJ2-1; TRBD2 matches at 12 bases. Germline assignment: CDR1 ENHRY and CDR2 SYGVKD. The CDR3 loop spans 15 amino acids. CDR3 amino acids: CAIRTSGSMVNEQFF. CDR3 DNA: TGTGCCATCAGGACTAGCGGGAGTATGGTGAATGAACAGTTCTTT.

The rearrangement joins TRBV12-3 or TRBV12-4 to TRBJ1-1; D is unresolved. This CDR3 is built from 15 residues. Trimming shortened V by 3 bases and J by 1 base, and 12 bases separated the two germline ends. CDR3 sequence: CASSFETVPNTEAFF. The CDR3 DNA reads TGTGCCAGCAGTTTCGAGACTGTCCCGAACACTGAAGCTTTCTTT.

A remark on this clonotype: This likely comes from a read error, as the CDR3 has no conserved phenylalanine or tryptophan at its end. The rearrangement uses TRBV30 and TRBJ1-1; perhaps TRBD1 as D (5 bases). The CDR3 has 13 amino acids. The V and J ends lost 3 bases and 3 bases respectively, with 11 bases between them. Germline CDR1 GTSNPN, CDR2 SVGIG (reference sequence). The CDR3 reads CAWRRGSDTEAFL. CDR3 coding DNA: TGTGCCTGGAGAAGGGGTTCGGACACTGAAGCTTTCCTA.

The chain uses TRBV11-1 and TRBJ2-7; D may be TRBD1 (6 bases). Germline V lookup: CDR1 SGHAT, CDR2 FQDESV (reference sequence). Trimming cost V 5 bases and J 5 bases, with 13 bases left between them. The CDR3 covers 13 residues. CDR3 in DNA: TGTGCCAGCAGCCGCCAGGGGTTTAACGAGCAGTACTTC. It codes for CASSRQGFNEQYF.

The rearrangement uses TRBV7-6 and TRBJ2-1, with unresolved D. CDR3 length: 12 residues. V was cut by 1 base and J by 10 bases, with 8 bases left in between. Per the germline V gene, CDR1 is SGHVS and CDR2 is FNYEAQ. CDR3 protein: CASSLGGLEQFF. Written as DNA, the CDR3 is TGTGCCAGCAGCTTAGGTGGCCTAGAGCAGTTCTTC.

Turning to this clonotype: Germline is not matched at one junction end, which may reflect a read error. The chain combines TRBV11-2 with TRBJ2-7; no definite D call. Germline V gene lookup returns CDR1 SGHAT and CDR2 FQNNGV. The length of the CDR3 is 14 residues. The chain's CDR3 is CASSLTGTVYEQYF. For the CDR3, the DNA is TGTGCCAGTAGCTTAACTGGCACTGTCTACGAGCAGTACTTC.

The chain links TRBV27 to TRBJ1-1; 7 bases agree with TRBD1. CDR1 is MNHEY and CDR2 is SMNVEV in the germline V gene (reference sequence). This CDR3 has 17 amino acids. Germline trimming cut 8 bases from V and 5 bases from J; bases unmatched to any gene: 20. CDR3 DNA: TGTGCCAGCCGCCAACAAGACAGGGTCTTTAGGTTGACTGAAGCTTTCTTT. Translating gives CASRQQDRVFRLTEAFF.